Shown below are 29 T cell receptor beta chains from a single sample sequenced in a study of monozygotic twins with cystic fibrosis. Sequencing was performed with immunoSEQ multiplex PCR; in TCRdb, only in-frame clones are kept and a portion is missing. Altogether some 31,000 clones are present, around 85% being singletons, with the ten largest covering 0.88%. Sequencing was performed on blood. All receptors derive from a girl aged 2 to 9 with cystic fibrosis.

V and J are TRBV7-9 and TRBJ2-3, with a weak D call TRBD2 (5 bases). The V and J ends lost 8 bases and 1 base respectively, with 22 bases between them. Looked up from germline, CDR1 is SEHNR and CDR2 is FQNEAQ (reference sequence). This CDR3 is built from 17 residues. CDR3 residues: CASDKLYGKPRTDTQYF. As DNA, the CDR3 is TGTGCCAGCGACAAGCTATACGGGAAGCCTCGCACAGATACGCAGTATTTT. Filled out from reference TRBV7-9 and TRBJ2-3, the complete variable domain reads DTGVSQNPRHKITKRGQNVTFRCDPISEHNRLYWYRQTLGQGPEFLTYFQNEAQLEKSRLLSDRFSAERPKGSFSTLEIQRTEQGDSAMYLCASDKLYGKPRTDTQYFGPGTRLTVL.

V and J are TRBV7-9 and TRBJ1-3; D is unresolved. The CDR3 has 12 residues. V dropped 5 bases and J dropped 8 bases, with 10 bases sitting between them. In germline, CDR1 is SEHNR, CDR2 FQNEAQ (reference sequence). The DNA for the CDR3 is TGTGCCAGCAGCCACTTTAAGGACACCATATATTTT. Amino acids: CASSHFKDTIYF.

The gene calls are TRBV2 and TRBJ1-1; no clear D. V lost 8 bases and J 2 bases, leaving 18 bases between the germline ends. Germline V gene lookup returns CDR1 SNHLY and CDR2 FYNNEI. The CDR3 runs 15 residues. The CDR3 loop is CASAMEGVGNTEAFF. The DNA for the CDR3 is TGTGCCAGCGCAATGGAGGGCGTGGGAAACACTGAAGCTTTCTTT.

The chain uses TRBV6-1 and TRBJ1-3; TRBD1 is a possible D gene (5 bases). Between the trimmed V and J ends, which lost 0 bases and 4 bases, there was a span of 16 bases. Germline V gene sequence: CDR1 MNHNS, CDR2 SASEGT. CDR3 length: 17 amino acids. The CDR3 here is CASSEADSPTRGNTIYF. CDR3 in DNA: TGTGCCAGCAGTGAAGCAGACAGCCCGACGAGAGGAAACACCATATATTTT.

This chain joins TRBV6-1 and TRBJ2-7; TRBD1 aligns across 9 bases. The CDR3 loop spans 15 amino acids. CDR1 is MNHNS, CDR2 SASEGT, per germline. With 3 bases clipped from V and 5 bases from J, the junction kept 8 bases outside the gene matches. In DNA form, the CDR3 reads TGTGCCAGCAGTGATTGGAGACAGGGGGTCAACGAGCAGTACTTC. This codes for CASSDWRQGVNEQYF.

The DNA of the CDR3 is TGTGCCAGCAGCTTAGCCCGGGACGCCGCTGAAGCTTTCTTT. Translated, it gives CASSLARDAAEAFF. The V call is TRBV7-6, the J call TRBJ1-1, with a weak D call TRBD1 (5 bases). Trimming removed 0 bases from V and 6 bases from J, with 11 bases in between. Germline V gene data show CDR1 as SGHVS and CDR2 as FNYEAQ. CDR3 length: 14 amino acids. Drawing the rest from reference TRBV7-6 and TRBJ1-1, the complete variable domain is GAGVSQSPRYKVTKRGQDVALRCDPISGHVSLYWYRQALGQGPEFLTYFNYEAQQDKSGLPNDRFSAERPEGSISTLTIQRTEQRDSAMYRCASSLARDAAEAFFGQGTRLTVV.

The chain combines TRBV7-9 with TRBJ2-1, with TRBD2 matching 11 bases. The CDR3 is made up of 19 amino acids. J was trimmed by 2 bases and V by 1 base; bases with no gene match: 10. Per the germline V gene, CDR1 is SEHNR and CDR2 is FQNEAQ (reference sequence). CDR3 DNA sequence: TGTGCCAGCAGCTTAGGGCTGGGTACTAGCGGGAGCACCTACAATGAGCAGTTCTTC. Translation gives CASSLGLGTSGSTYNEQFF.

The rearrangement uses TRBV2 and TRBJ1-1, with 7 bases lining up with TRBD1. The ends lost 8 bases at V and 3 bases at J; junction bases unmatched: 9. The CDR3 spans 14 residues. Germline V gene sequence: CDR1 SNHLY, CDR2 FYNNEI. The CDR3 DNA reads as TGTGCCAGCGGAAGGGACAGCCTCTACACTGAAGCTTTCTTT. This encodes CASGRDSLYTEAFF.

The chain has TRBV10-3 and TRBJ1-1, with 9 bases fitting TRBD1. Germline assignment: CDR1 ENHRY and CDR2 SYGVKD. The CDR3 is 13 amino acids. The V segment lost 10 bases and the J segment 6 bases; nucleotides outside the gene matches: 9. The CDR3 DNA is TGTGCCACACAGGACAGGGGCGAGTCTGAAGCTTTCTTT. Amino acid sequence: CATQDRGESEAFF.

This chain links TRBV7-8 with TRBJ1-4; D unclear. The germline V and J ends were trimmed by 4 bases and 0 bases, with 15 bases remaining between them. This CDR3 region has 17 residues. CDR1 is SGHVS and CDR2 is FQNEAQ in the germline V gene. CDR3 loop: CASSSLTRSATNEKLFF. CDR3 bases: TGTGCCAGCAGCTCGTTAACCCGATCGGCAACTAATGAAAAACTGTTTTTT.

A few counts support this clone. The CDR3 DNA reads as TGTGCCAGCAGCGCCGGGGGGCGGATGAACACTGAAGCTTTCTTT. As protein: CASSAGGRMNTEAFF. The rearrangement joins TRBV9 to TRBJ1-1; D may be TRBD1 (6 bases). The V and J ends lost 3 bases and 0 bases respectively, with 12 bases between them. The germline V gene has CDR1 SGDLS and CDR2 YYNGEE. CDR3 size: 15 residues.

This clone occurred once. This chain links TRBV29-1 with TRBJ1-2, with a weak D call TRBD1 (5 bases). This CDR3 has 13 residues. Germline V gene lookup returns CDR1 SQVTM and CDR2 ANQGSEA. Trimming shortened V by 2 bases and J by 5 bases, and 12 bases separated the two germline ends. DNA for the CDR3: TGCAGCGTTGAACACAGGTTGGCGTATGGCTACACCTTC. Translation: CSVEHRLAYGYTF.

This chain uses TRBV18 with TRBJ1-2, with no clear D. Germline-derived CDR1 and CDR2 are KGHSH and LQKENI. Trimming took off 3 bases at V and 6 bases at J, with 14 bases between the two ends. The CDR3 contains 14 residues. The CDR3 here is CASSPIPENHGYTF. In DNA form, the CDR3 reads TGTGCCAGCTCACCTATCCCCGAAAACCATGGCTACACCTTC.

The genes are TRBV7-8 and TRBJ1-3; D uncertain. This CDR3 region has 14 residues. Germline CDR1 reads SGHVS; CDR2 reads FQNEAQ. V was pared by 8 bases and J by 0 bases, with 11 bases between. The CDR3 DNA is TGTGCCAGCGGGTGGCAGAGCTCTGGAAACACCATATATTTT. Translating it yields CASGWQSSGNTIYF.

The chain links TRBV27 to TRBJ2-1; 9 bases match TRBD1. Germline V gene data show CDR1 as MNHEY and CDR2 as SMNVEV (reference sequence). This CDR3 spans 14 amino acids. V lost 6 bases to trimming and J lost 1 base; unmatched junction nucleotides: 1. CDR3 region: CASRGTGSYNEQFF. In nucleotides, the CDR3 is TGTGCCAGCAGGGGGACAGGGTCCTACAATGAGCAGTTCTTC.

There are a few counts of this clone. J is TRBJ1-3 and V is TRBV7-8, with unresolved D. CDR3 size: 13 residues. The germline V gene encodes CDR1 SGHVS and CDR2 FQNEAQ. The ends were cut back, 2 bases at V and 6 bases at J, with 8 bases in the middle. CDR3 residues: CASSLREENTIYF. CDR3 DNA: TGTGCCAGCAGCTTACGGGAGGAAAACACCATATATTTT.

This chain uses TRBV5-8 with TRBJ1-5; unclear D gene. V lost 1 base to trimming and J lost 1 base, with 9 bases between them. CDR1 is SGHTS, CDR2 YDEGEE, per germline. The CDR3 loop spans 15 amino acids. CDR3 bases: TGTGCCAGCAGCTTGCGGGGAATCAGCAATCAGCCCCAGCATTTT. This encodes CASSLRGISNQPQHF.

This clone was seen a few times. The chain links TRBV5-5 to TRBJ1-1; D remains unclear. Germline CDR1 and CDR2: SGHKS and YYEKEE (reference sequence). Trimming cost V 2 bases and J 0 bases, with 8 bases left between them. CDR3 length: 14 residues. The CDR3 coding sequence is TGTGCCAGCAGCTTACGCCGGTTGAACACTGAAGCTTTCTTT. Translated: CASSLRRLNTEAFF.

This clone was seen once. This chain links TRBV5-1 with TRBJ1-1; D is unresolved. CDR1 is SGHRS, CDR2 YFSETQ, per germline. The CDR3 loop spans 16 amino acids. V lost 0 bases to trimming and J lost 0 bases, with 12 bases between them. The CDR3 nucleotides read TGCGCCAGCAGCTTGGGGGGTCTTGGGATGAACACTGAAGCTTTCTTT. Translation: CASSLGGLGMNTEAFF.

This sequence joins TRBV19 and TRBJ2-7; TRBD2 might be the D (6 bases). The germline V gene has CDR1 LNHDA and CDR2 SQIVND (reference sequence). The CDR3 loop spans 13 amino acids. The germline V and J ends were trimmed by 10 bases and 0 bases, with 13 bases remaining between them. CDR3 sequence reads: CATSPGSSYEQYF. CDR3 sequence (DNA): TGTGCCACTTCACCCGGGAGCTCCTACGAGCAGTACTTC.

The chain links TRBV19 to TRBJ1-1; D is undetermined. This CDR3 region has 14 residues. Germline loops: CDR1 LNHDA, CDR2 SQIVND (reference sequence). V was trimmed by 6 bases and J by 5 bases, leaving 16 bases between them. In nucleotides, the CDR3 is TGTGCCAGTAGCTATGGCGCGGATCGTACTGAAGCTTTCTTT. Translating gives CASSYGADRTEAFF. The full variable domain, in which reference TRBV19 and TRBJ1-1 provide the parts outside the CDR3, is DGGITQSPKYLFRKEGQNVTLSCEQNLNHDAMYWYRQDPGQGLRLIYYSQIVNDFQKGDIAEGYSVSREKKESFPLTVTSAQKNPTAFYLCASSYGADRTEAFFGQGTRLTVV.

This sequence joins TRBV5-6 and TRBJ1-1, with unresolved D. The germline V gene has CDR1 SGHDT and CDR2 YYEEEE. Trimming removed 0 bases at V and 11 bases at J, with 8 bases between. The CDR3 consists of 11 residues. CDR3 nucleotides: TGTGCCAGCAGCTTGGAGGGTCGGGCTTTCTTT. Protein sequence: CASSLEGRAFF.

J is TRBJ1-2 and V is TRBV4-1; 8 nucleotides line up with TRBD1. The CDR3 contains 14 residues. Looked up from germline, CDR1 is MGHRA and CDR2 is YSYEKL. V lost 3 bases, J lost 1 base, and 1 base stayed unmatched. This chain's CDR3 is CASSHDRGNYGYTF. The CDR3 nucleotides are TGCGCCAGCAGCCATGACAGGGGTAACTATGGCTACACCTTC.

In its sample, this clone was seen a few times. The V call is TRBV7-9, the J call TRBJ1-1, with D perhaps TRBD1 (5 bases). The V end was cut by 1 base, the J end by 6 bases, with 6 bases between. This CDR3 spans 12 amino acids. Germline loops: CDR1 SEHNR, CDR2 FQNEAQ (reference sequence). CDR3 coding DNA: TGTGCCAGCAGCTTAGACAGGTCTGAAGCTTTCTTT. Protein sequence: CASSLDRSEAFF.

The chain employs TRBV2 and TRBJ2-5; 9 bases are shared with TRBD2. J was trimmed by 4 bases and V by 0 bases; bases with no gene match: 9. Germline-derived CDR1 and CDR2 are SNHLY and FYNNEI. This CDR3 is built from 17 residues. In DNA, the CDR3 is TGTGCCAGCAGTGAAGCGTCTAGCGGGGCGGGGGGAGAGACCCAGTACTTC. Encoded protein: CASSEASSGAGGETQYF.

This chain joins TRBV28 and TRBJ2-7; no reliable D call. V lost 7 bases, J lost 3 bases, and 13 bases lay in between. The CDR3 covers 13 residues. Germline CDR1 and CDR2: MDHEN and SYDVKM. CDR3 loop: CASTLATYYEQYF. The DNA of the CDR3 is TGTGCCAGCACCTTGGCTACTTACTACGAGCAGTACTTC.

V is TRBV30 and J is TRBJ2-1, with D unresolved. Trimming left V 0 bases short and J 10 bases short, with 10 bases between. Germline CDR1 and CDR2: GTSNPN and SVGIG (reference sequence). The CDR3 has 12 amino acids. Here the CDR3 DNA reads TGTGCCTGGAGTGTTCTTTTACGGGAGCAGTTCTTC. Amino acid sequence: CAWSVLLREQFF.

The chain uses TRBV6-5 and TRBJ2-7; 8 nucleotides line up with TRBD1. V gave up 0 bases and J gave up 4 bases; unmatched junction bases: 2. Germline V gene data show CDR1 as MNHEY and CDR2 as SVGAGI. There are 14 residues in the CDR3. CDR3: CASSYSYRGYEQYF. The CDR3 nucleotides read TGTGCCAGCAGTTACTCCTACAGGGGGTACGAGCAGTACTTC.

The chain uses TRBV5-1 and TRBJ2-5, with 8 bases identical to TRBD2. The CDR3 has 18 residues. The germline CDR1 and CDR2 sequences are SGHRS and YFSETQ. J gave up 5 bases and V 4 bases, and 19 bases lay outside the gene matches. The chain's CDR3 is CASSGEGYLTSGWETQYF. CDR3 bases: TGCGCCAGCAGCGGAGAGGGATATTTAACTAGCGGTTGGGAGACCCAGTACTTC.